The T cell receptor (beta chain) under discussion was sequenced for a study of shared clonotypes between healthy human individuals. V was cut by 0 bases and J by 0 bases, with 9 bases left in between. CDR3 length equals 16 residues. The germline V gene has CDR1 LGHNA and CDR2 YSLEER. Naive CD8 isolation took CD45RO-negative cells positively selected for CCR7 and excluded terminally differentiated effector memory CD45RA+ cells. Some clones are missing from TCRdb's copy, which holds only in-frame ones; the method was immunoSEQ multiplex PCR. The table has millions of clones, approximately 95% seen once.

This TCR derives from a man aged 18 to 30 in good health. Sequencing used naive CD8+ T cells sorted from blood. The chain uses TRBV4-3 and TRBJ2-1; D is unclear. CDR3 sequence reads: CASSQDWGSSYNEQFF. In DNA form, the CDR3 reads TGCGCCAGCAGCCAAGATTGGGGAAGCTCCTACAATGAGCAGTTCTTC.